These 20 T cell receptor beta chains were sequenced from one sample in a study of blood T cell repertoires in COVID-19. Method: immunoSEQ multiplex PCR; TCRdb's copy keeps in-frame clones and lacks some. There are 150,000 or so clones in the sample; 75% to 85% occur only once, and about an eighth lies in the top ten. Source material: peripheral blood. The receptors stem from a man aged 55-75 years with active or convalescent COVID-19.

The chain uses TRBV12-3 or TRBV12-4 and TRBJ2-1; weak D call: TRBD1 (6 bases). The CDR3 is 12 amino acids. V lost 5 bases, J lost 8 bases, and 10 bases lay in between. The CDR3 region is CASSRGIDEQFF. As DNA, the CDR3 is TGTGCCAGCAGTAGGGGGATCGATGAGCAGTTCTTC.

This clone came up once. The rearrangement links TRBV7-9 to TRBJ1-1; 8 bases match TRBD1. CDR1 SEHNR and CDR2 FQNEAQ come from the germline V gene (reference sequence). Trimming removed 0 bases from V and 6 bases from J; junction bases left unmatched: 9. The CDR3 consists of 16 residues. CDR3 DNA sequence: TGTGCCAGCAGCTTAGCGCGGGACAGGATTTGGGCTGAAGCTTTCTTT. Amino acids: CASSLARDRIWAEAFF. The complete variable domain, with remaining parts taken from reference TRBV7-9 and TRBJ1-1, reads DTGVSQNPRHKITKRGQNVTFRCDPISEHNRLYWYRQTLGQGPEFLTYFQNEAQLEKSRLLSDRFSAERPKGSFSTLEIQRTEQGDSAMYLCASSLARDRIWAEAFFGQGTRLTVV.

This clone was observed at least ten times. The gene calls are TRBV6-5 and TRBJ1-1; 8 nucleotides align to TRBD1. V shed 0 bases, J shed 10 bases, and the junction held 4 bases outside the gene matches. Looked up from germline, CDR1 is MNHEY and CDR2 is SVGAGI. The CDR3 is 13 amino acids. CDR3 bases: TGTGCCAGCAGTTACTCCACAGGGGGGGGAGCTTTCTTT. It translates to CASSYSTGGGAFF.

The chain combines TRBV7-2 with TRBJ2-1; tentatively, D is TRBD2 (6 bases). This CDR3 contains 15 residues. CDR1 is SGHTA, CDR2 FQGNSA, per germline. V shed 1 base and J shed 6 bases, with 13 bases lying between them. The CDR3 DNA sequence: TGTGCCAGCAGCTTAGGGGCAGGGCGGGGCAATGAGCAGTTCTTC. Its translation: CASSLGAGRGNEQFF. The entire variable domain, with the rest obtained from reference TRBV7-2 and TRBJ2-1, is as follows: GAGVSQSPSNKVTEKGKDVELRCDPISGHTALYWYRQSLGQGLEFLIYFQGNSAPDKSGLPSDRFSAERTGGSVSTLTIQRTQQEDSAVYLCASSLGAGRGNEQFFGPGTRLTVL.

The J gene is TRBJ1-5, the V gene TRBV7-3, with 8 nucleotides matching TRBD1. The J segment lost 2 bases and the V segment lost 0 bases, leaving 0 bases of the junction unmatched. CDR1 is SGHTA and CDR2 is FQGTGA in the germline V gene. The CDR3 is made up of 15 amino acids. This CDR3 is CASSLTGQGNQPQHF. As DNA, the CDR3 is TGTGCCAGCAGCTTAACGGGACAGGGCAATCAGCCCCAGCATTTT.

The rearrangement links TRBV18 to TRBJ2-2, with D perhaps matching TRBD1 (6 bases). This CDR3 contains 15 residues. Germline values: CDR1 KGHSH, CDR2 LQKENI. Trimming cost V 5 bases and J 6 bases, with 16 bases left between them. This CDR3 reads CASSERGQLAGELFF. The CDR3 DNA is TGTGCCAGCTCAGAAAGAGGACAGTTAGCCGGGGAGCTGTTTTTT. The full variable domain, completed using reference TRBV18 and TRBJ2-2, is NAGVMQNPRHLVRRRGQEARLRCSPMKGHSHVYWYRQLPEEGLKFMVYLQKENIIDESGMPKERFSAEFPKEGPSILRIQQVVRGDSAAYFCASSERGQLAGELFFGEGSRLTVL.

The chain combines TRBV20-1 with TRBJ1-1, with D maybe TRBD1 (6 bases). CDR3 size: 11 residues. The germline gives CDR1 DFQATT, CDR2 SNEGSKA (reference sequence). Trimming pared 6 bases from V and 1 base from J, leaving 6 bases between. CDR3 coding DNA: TGCAGTGCCAGGGGGAACACTGAAGCTTTCTTT. It codes for CSARGNTEAFF.

This sequence joins TRBV4-3 and TRBJ1-2; 8 positions match TRBD1. Unmatched junction bases numbered 9, after V lost 3 bases and J lost 6 bases. In germline, CDR1 is LGHNA, CDR2 YSLEER. The CDR3 spans 15 residues. CDR3 loop: CASSQSTGDLDGYTF. The CDR3 bases are TGCGCCAGCAGCCAGTCGACAGGGGATTTGGATGGCTACACCTTC.

This sequence joins TRBV10-3 and TRBJ2-1; tentatively, D is TRBD1 (6 bases). The V end lost 5 bases, the J end lost 4 bases, and 18 bases lay between the germline ends. Per the germline V gene, CDR1 is ENHRY and CDR2 is SYGVKD. CDR3 length: 16 amino acids. The CDR3 spells CAISPTGESFYNEQFF. The CDR3 DNA sequence: TGTGCCATCAGTCCGACAGGCGAGTCCTTTTACAATGAGCAGTTCTTC.

The chain links TRBV12-3 or TRBV12-4 to TRBJ1-5; D not resolved. Trimming pared 4 bases from V and 5 bases from J, leaving 9 bases between. CDR3 length: 13 amino acids. CDR3 nucleotide sequence: TGTGCCAGCAGTTCCCAGAATGATCAGCCCCAGCATTTT. This codes for CASSSQNDQPQHF.

The gene calls are TRBV9 and TRBJ2-1; the match to TRBD2 covers 8 bases. J was trimmed by 0 bases and V by 5 bases; bases with no gene match: 7. This CDR3 has 16 amino acids. CDR1 SGDLS and CDR2 YYNGEE come from the germline V gene. CDR3 amino acids: CASSFPRGGSYNEQFF. The CDR3 region has the DNA TGTGCCAGCAGTTTCCCCCGGGGGGGCTCCTACAATGAGCAGTTCTTC. The full variable domain, with the rest looked up from reference TRBV9 and TRBJ2-1, is DSGVTQTPKHLITATGQRVTLRCSPRSGDLSVYWYQQSLDQGLQFLIQYYNGEERAKGNILERFSAQQFPDLHSELNLSSLELGDSALYFCASSFPRGGSYNEQFFGPGTRLTVL.

V gene TRBV28 combines with J gene TRBJ2-2; D not resolved. Germline lookup yields CDR1 MDHEN and CDR2 SYDVKM. The CDR3 runs 14 residues. Trimming took 3 bases from V and 2 from J, leaving 7 bases between them. The CDR3 protein is CASSLYSNTGELFF. CDR3 nucleotides: TGTGCCAGCAGTTTGTATTCCAACACCGGGGAGCTGTTTTTT.

CDR3 nucleotides: TGTGCCAGCAGCTTAAGTCCAGCGGCAACCCCCTACGAGCAGTACTTC. It specifies CASSLSPAATPYEQYF. V is TRBV7-3 and J is TRBJ2-7, with TRBD2 as a possible D gene (5 bases). Germline values: CDR1 SGHTA, CDR2 FQGTGA. Deletions cut 1 base from V and 2 bases from J, with 15 bases between. CDR3 length: 16 amino acids.

The CDR3 DNA reads as TGTGCCAGCAGATCGGGACTCAACCACCGGGGAACGCAGTATTTT. Translation: CASRSGLNHRGTQYF. This rearrangement joins TRBV7-3 to TRBJ2-3; D possibly corresponds to TRBD2 (6 bases). The germline V gene has CDR1 SGHTA and CDR2 FQGTGA. V lost 6 bases and J lost 9, with 22 bases in between. The CDR3 sequence is 15 residues long.

This clone was seen repeatedly, ten times or more. The chain combines TRBV30 with TRBJ1-5; weak D call: TRBD1 (6 bases). Germline CDR1 is GTSNPN and CDR2 is SVGIG (reference sequence). V dropped 2 bases and J dropped 7 bases, with 15 bases sitting between them. The CDR3 covers 14 residues. The CDR3 DNA reads as TGTGCCTGGAGTCTCGGGTTACAGGGCCAGCCCCAGCATTTT. Amino acids: CAWSLGLQGQPQHF.

The rearrangement joins TRBV5-1 to TRBJ1-6, with a weak D call TRBD1 (6 bases). The CDR3 is 17 residues long. The germline gives CDR1 SGHRS, CDR2 YFSETQ. Trimming pared 2 bases from V and 0 bases from J, leaving 12 bases between. The CDR3 DNA is TGCGCCAGCAGCTTAGGGACATCAAGCTCCTATAATTCACCCCTCCACTTT. It codes for CASSLGTSSSYNSPLHF.

The chain is built from TRBV7-3 and TRBJ2-3; 10 bases map to TRBD2. Germline CDR1 and CDR2: SGHTA and FQGTGA. V lost 5 bases and J lost 4; bases outside the gene matches: 3. CDR3 length: 14 residues. For the CDR3, the DNA is TGTGCCAGCAGCCCAGGGACTAGCGCAGATACGCAGTATTTT. Encoded protein: CASSPGTSADTQYF.

V and J are TRBV9 and TRBJ2-1, with TRBD2 matching 9 bases. V dropped 0 bases and J dropped 4; count of bases not matched to a gene: 23. Germline V gives CDR1 SGDLS, CDR2 YYNGEE. CDR3 length equals 22 residues. CDR3 DNA: TGTGCCAGCAGCGTAGGTACGGGGAGGGACAGAACCCTAGCGGGACTTTACAATGAGCAGTTCTTC. Translation gives CASSVGTGRDRTLAGLYNEQFF.

The chain links TRBV19 to TRBJ2-5, with 7 bases that match TRBD2. The CDR3 sequence is 15 residues long. From germline, CDR1 is LNHDA and CDR2 SQIVND (reference sequence). Trimming took 4 bases from V and 3 from J; bases not matched to a gene: 8. CDR3 in DNA: TGTGCCAGTAGTAGTCGGGACTATCTTAAAGAGACCCAGTACTTC. Its protein is CASSSRDYLKETQYF.

The chain joins TRBV30 to TRBJ2-7; 10 bases map to TRBD2. The CDR3 is made up of 16 amino acids. The V gene's germline CDR1 is GTSNPN and CDR2 SVGIG (reference sequence). V was clipped by 0 bases and J by 8 bases; unmatched bases: 13. The CDR3 bases are TGTGCCTGGAGTGTAGGGACTAGCGCCCTCCGTGGTAAGCAGTACTTC. Translated: CAWSVGTSALRGKQYF.